The 2 T cell receptor beta chains below were found in one sample sequenced in a study of T cell responses to AZD1222 COVID-19 vaccine. Repertoires were generated with immunoSEQ multiplex PCR, while TCRdb's copy carries only in-frame clones and drops some. The data contain 130,000 to 150,000 clones, 82% of them seen just once; the ten biggest clones take up about 4%. This specimen consisted of peripheral blood, obtained on day 0 of MenACWY control vaccination. Receptor source: an adult in good health.

This clone is a singleton in its sample. The chain is built from TRBV7-7 and TRBJ1-2; 8 nucleotides align to TRBD1. Germline V gene data show CDR1 as SSHAT and CDR2 as FNYEAQ (reference sequence). This CDR3 has 14 residues. V shed 5 bases and J 4 bases; nucleotides not matched to a gene: 6. The CDR3 nucleotides are TGTGCCAGCAGCACCCCGGACAGGGTCTATGGCTACACCTTC. As protein: CASSTPDRVYGYTF. The entire variable domain, with the rest obtained from reference TRBV7-7 and TRBJ1-2, is as follows: GAGVSQSPRYKVTKRGQDVTLRCDPISSHATLYWYQQALGQGPEFLTYFNYEAQPDKSGLPSDRFSAERPEGSISTLTIQRTEQRDSAMYRCASSTPDRVYGYTFGSGTRLTVV.

The chain combines TRBV6-5 with TRBJ2-1; D remains ambiguous. The germline gives CDR1 MNHEY, CDR2 SVGAGI. V was shortened by 2 bases and J by 10 bases, with 15 bases between the two germline ends. The CDR3 has 14 amino acids. For the CDR3, the DNA is TGTGCCAGCAGTTACCTTGGACGGTACTGGGAGCAGTTCTTC. As protein: CASSYLGRYWEQFF.